This T cell receptor beta chain emerged from a study of control samples from healthy donors and cancer patients. V was pared by 8 bases and J by 1 base, with 14 bases of the junction left unmatched. Germline CDR1 is SNHLY and CDR2 is FYNNEI. CDR3 length: 17 amino acids. Some clones are missing from TCRdb's copy, which holds only in-frame ones; the method was immunoSEQ multiplex PCR. The sample has around 140,000 clones, 93% seen once. The genes are TRBV2 and TRBJ1-1, with TRBD1 matching over 9 bases. Sequencing input: blood. This clonotype was sampled from a man between 18 and 29 years old in good health. The CDR3 DNA sequence: TGTGCCAGCCGTAAGCCCCGGGACAGGGATACGAACACTGAAGCTTTCTTT. Amino acids: CASRKPRDRDTNTEAFF.